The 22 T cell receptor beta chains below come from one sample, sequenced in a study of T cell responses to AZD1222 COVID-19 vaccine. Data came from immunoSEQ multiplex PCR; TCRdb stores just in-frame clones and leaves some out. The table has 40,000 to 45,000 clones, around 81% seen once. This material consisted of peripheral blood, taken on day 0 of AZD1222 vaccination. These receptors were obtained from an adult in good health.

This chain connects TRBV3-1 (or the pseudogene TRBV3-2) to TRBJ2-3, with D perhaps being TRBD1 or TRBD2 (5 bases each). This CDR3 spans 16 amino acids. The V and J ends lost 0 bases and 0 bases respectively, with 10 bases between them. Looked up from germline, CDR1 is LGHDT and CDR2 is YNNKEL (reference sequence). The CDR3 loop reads CASSQEGDLSTDTQYF. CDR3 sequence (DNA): TGTGCCAGCAGCCAAGAGGGGGACCTTAGCACAGATACGCAGTATTTT.

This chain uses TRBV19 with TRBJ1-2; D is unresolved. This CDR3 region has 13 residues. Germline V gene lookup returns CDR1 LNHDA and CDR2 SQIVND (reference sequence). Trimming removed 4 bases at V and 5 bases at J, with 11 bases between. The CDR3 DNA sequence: TGTGCCAGTAGTACCGACACTGAATATGGCTACACCTTC. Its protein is CASSTDTEYGYTF.

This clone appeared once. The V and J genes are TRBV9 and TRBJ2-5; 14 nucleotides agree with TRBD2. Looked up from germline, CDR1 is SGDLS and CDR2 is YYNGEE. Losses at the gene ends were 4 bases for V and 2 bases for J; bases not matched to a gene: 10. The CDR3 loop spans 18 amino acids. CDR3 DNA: TGTGCCAGCAGCTCTGGACTAGCGGGGGGAATGGAGCAAGAGACCCAGTACTTC. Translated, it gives CASSSGLAGGMEQETQYF.

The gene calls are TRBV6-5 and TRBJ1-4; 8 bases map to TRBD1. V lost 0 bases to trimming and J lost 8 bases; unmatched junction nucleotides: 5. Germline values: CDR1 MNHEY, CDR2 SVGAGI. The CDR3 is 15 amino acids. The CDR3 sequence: CASSYSQGAGEKLFF. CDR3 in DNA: TGTGCCAGCAGTTACTCTCAGGGGGCAGGGGAAAAACTGTTTTTT.

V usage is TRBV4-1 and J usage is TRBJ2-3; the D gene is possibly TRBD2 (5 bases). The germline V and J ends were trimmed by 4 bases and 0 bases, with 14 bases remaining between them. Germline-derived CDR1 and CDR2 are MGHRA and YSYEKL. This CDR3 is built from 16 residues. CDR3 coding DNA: TGCGCCAGCAGCCCCCAAATAGGACTTAGCACAGATACGCAGTATTTT. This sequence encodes CASSPQIGLSTDTQYF.

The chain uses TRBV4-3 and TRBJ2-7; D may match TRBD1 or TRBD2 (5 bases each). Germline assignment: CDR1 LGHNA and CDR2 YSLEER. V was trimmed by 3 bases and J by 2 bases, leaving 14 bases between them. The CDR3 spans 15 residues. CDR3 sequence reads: CASSQNAEGTYEQYF. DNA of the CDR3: TGCGCCAGCAGCCAGAACGCCGAGGGGACCTACGAGCAGTACTTC.

The CDR3: CASSFWGNEQYF. CDR3 in DNA: TGTGCCAGCAGTTTTTGGGGAAACGAGCAGTACTTC. The chain recombines TRBV28 with TRBJ2-7; D remains ambiguous. The CDR3 runs to 12 residues. The V gene lost 3 bases and the J gene lost 5 bases, with 8 bases spanning the gap. Germline V CDR1 and CDR2: MDHEN, SYDVKM.

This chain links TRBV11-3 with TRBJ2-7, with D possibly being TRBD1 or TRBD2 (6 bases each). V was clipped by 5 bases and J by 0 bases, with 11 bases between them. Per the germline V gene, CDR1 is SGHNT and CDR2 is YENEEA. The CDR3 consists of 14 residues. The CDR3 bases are TGTGCCAGCAGCGCCGGGGGCAACTCCTACGAGCAGTACTTC. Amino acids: CASSAGGNSYEQYF.

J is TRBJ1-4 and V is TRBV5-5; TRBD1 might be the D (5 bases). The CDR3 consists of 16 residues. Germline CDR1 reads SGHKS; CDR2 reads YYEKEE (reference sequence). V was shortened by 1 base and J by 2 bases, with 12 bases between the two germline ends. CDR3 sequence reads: CASSLKPGPTNEKLFF. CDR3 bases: TGTGCCAGCAGCTTGAAGCCAGGGCCCACTAATGAAAAACTGTTTTTT.

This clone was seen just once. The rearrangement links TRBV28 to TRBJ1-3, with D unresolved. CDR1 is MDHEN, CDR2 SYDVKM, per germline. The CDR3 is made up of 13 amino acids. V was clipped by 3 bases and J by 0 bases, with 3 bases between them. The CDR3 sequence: CASSFDSGNTIYF. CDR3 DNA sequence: TGTGCCAGCAGTTTTGACTCTGGAAACACCATATATTTT. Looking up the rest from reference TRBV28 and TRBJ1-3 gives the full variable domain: DVKVTQSSRYLVKRTGEKVFLECVQDMDHENMFWYRQDPGLGLRLIYFSYDVKMKEKGDIPEGYSVSREKKERFSLILESASTNQTSMYLCASSFDSGNTIYFGEGSWLTVV.

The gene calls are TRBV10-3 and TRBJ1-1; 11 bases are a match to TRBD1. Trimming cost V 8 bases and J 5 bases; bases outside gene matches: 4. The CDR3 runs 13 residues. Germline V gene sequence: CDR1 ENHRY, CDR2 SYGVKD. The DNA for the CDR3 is TGTGCCATCTCCCGGGACAGGGGGACTGAAGCTTTCTTT. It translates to CAISRDRGTEAFF.

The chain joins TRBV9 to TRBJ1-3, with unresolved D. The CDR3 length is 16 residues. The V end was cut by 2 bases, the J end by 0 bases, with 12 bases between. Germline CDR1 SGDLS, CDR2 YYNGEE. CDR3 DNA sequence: TGTGCCAGCAGCGTTGAGGCCCGGAGCTCTGGAAACACCATATATTTT. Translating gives CASSVEARSSGNTIYF.

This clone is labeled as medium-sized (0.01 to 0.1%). The CDR3 coding sequence is TGTGCCAGCAGTTTAGGACTGGGCACCCTCCACTTT. Translated, it gives CASSLGLGTLHF. The rearrangement joins TRBV12-3 or TRBV12-4 to TRBJ1-6; D unclear. Trimming removed 1 base at V and 14 bases at J, with 9 bases between. The CDR3 is 12 residues long.

The CDR3 bases are TGTGCCAGCAGCTTGGGGCTTCCGGCGAACACCGGGGAGCTGTTTTTT. This codes for CASSLGLPANTGELFF. This chain joins TRBV5-4 and TRBJ2-2; D not certain. The CDR3 has 16 residues. The V end was cut by 0 bases, the J end by 0 bases, with 9 bases between. Germline loops: CDR1 SGHNT, CDR2 YYREEE (reference sequence). Variable domain in full (rest from reference TRBV5-4 and TRBJ2-2): ETGVTQSPTHLIKTRGQQVTLRCSSQSGHNTVSWYQQALGQGPQFIFQYYREEENGRGNFPPRFSGLQFPNYSSELNVNALELDDSALYLCASSLGLPANTGELFFGEGSRLTVL.

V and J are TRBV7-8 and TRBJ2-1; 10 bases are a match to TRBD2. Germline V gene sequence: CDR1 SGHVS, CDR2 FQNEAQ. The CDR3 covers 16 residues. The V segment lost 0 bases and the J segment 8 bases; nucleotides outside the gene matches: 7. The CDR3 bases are TGTGCCAGCAGCTTAGCTGAGCGGGGGGGTTCCTATGAGCAGTTCTTC. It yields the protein CASSLAERGGSYEQFF.

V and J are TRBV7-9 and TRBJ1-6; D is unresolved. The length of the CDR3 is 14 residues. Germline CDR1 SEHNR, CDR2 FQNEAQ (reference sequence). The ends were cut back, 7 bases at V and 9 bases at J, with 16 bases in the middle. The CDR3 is CASTPDQLASPLHF. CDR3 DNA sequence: TGTGCCAGCACCCCTGACCAGCTCGCTTCACCCCTCCACTTT. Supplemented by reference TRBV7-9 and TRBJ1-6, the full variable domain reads DTGVSQNPRHKITKRGQNVTFRCDPISEHNRLYWYRQTLGQGPEFLTYFQNEAQLEKSRLLSDRFSAERPKGSFSTLEIQRTEQGDSAMYLCASTPDQLASPLHFGNGTRLTVT.

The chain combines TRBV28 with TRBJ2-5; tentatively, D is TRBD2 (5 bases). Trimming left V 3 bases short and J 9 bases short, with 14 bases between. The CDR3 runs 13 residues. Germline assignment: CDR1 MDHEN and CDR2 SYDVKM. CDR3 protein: CASSFGLEFAQYF. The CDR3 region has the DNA TGTGCCAGCAGTTTTGGACTTGAATTCGCCCAGTACTTC.

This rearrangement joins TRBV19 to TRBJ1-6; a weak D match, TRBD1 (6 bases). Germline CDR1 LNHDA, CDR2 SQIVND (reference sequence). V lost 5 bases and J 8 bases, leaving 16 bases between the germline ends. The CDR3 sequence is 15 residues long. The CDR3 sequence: CASSAFGGRDSPLHF. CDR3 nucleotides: TGTGCCAGTAGTGCCTTTGGGGGCCGAGATTCACCCCTCCACTTT.

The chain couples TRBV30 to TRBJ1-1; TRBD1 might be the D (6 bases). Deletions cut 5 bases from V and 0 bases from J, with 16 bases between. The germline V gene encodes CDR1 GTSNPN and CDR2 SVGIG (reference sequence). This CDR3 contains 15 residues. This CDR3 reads CAWLRGINMNTEAFF. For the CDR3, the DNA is TGTGCCTGGCTTAGGGGGATTAACATGAACACTGAAGCTTTCTTT. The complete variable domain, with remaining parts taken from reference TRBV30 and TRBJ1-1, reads SQTIHQWPATLVQPVGSPLSLECTVEGTSNPNLYWYRQAAGRGLQLLFYSVGIGQISSEVPQNLSASRPQDRQFILSSKKLLLSDSGFYLCAWLRGINMNTEAFFGQGTRLTVV.

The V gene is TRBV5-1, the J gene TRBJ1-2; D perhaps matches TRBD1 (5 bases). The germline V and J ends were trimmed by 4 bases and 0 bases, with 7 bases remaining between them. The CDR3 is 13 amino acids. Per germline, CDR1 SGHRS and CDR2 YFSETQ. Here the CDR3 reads CASSGTPNYGYTF. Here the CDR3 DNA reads TGCGCCAGCAGCGGGACGCCTAACTATGGCTACACCTTC.

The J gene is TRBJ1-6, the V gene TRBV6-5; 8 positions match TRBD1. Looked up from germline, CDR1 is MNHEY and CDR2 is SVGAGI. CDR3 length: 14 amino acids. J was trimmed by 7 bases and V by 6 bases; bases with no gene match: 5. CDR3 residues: CASRARQGNSPLHF. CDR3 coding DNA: TGTGCCAGCAGAGCCCGACAGGGGAATTCACCCCTCCACTTT.

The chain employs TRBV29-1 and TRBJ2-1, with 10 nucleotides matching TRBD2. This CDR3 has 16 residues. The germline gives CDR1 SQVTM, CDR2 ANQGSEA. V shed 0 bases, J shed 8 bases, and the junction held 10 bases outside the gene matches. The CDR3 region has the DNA TGCAGCGTTGAAGATGGGTCAGCGGGGGGGCTCTATGAGCAGTTCTTC. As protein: CSVEDGSAGGLYEQFF.